This T cell receptor beta chain was captured in a study of OX40 agonist ivuxolimab in advanced cancers. For the study in its entirety: Ivuxolimab was an agonistic, fully human IgG2 monoclonal antibody directed against OX40 (CD134), a costimulatory receptor. Intravenous ivuxolimab was administered to patients every 2 weeks at six dose levels: 0.01, 0.1, 0.3, 1.5, 3 and 10 mg/kg. Among the approximately 50 dose-escalation patients, some 19 had hepatocellular carcinoma, around 15 melanoma, 9 renal cell carcinoma and 9 head and neck cancer. In the dose-escalation cohort, roughly 82% of patients were male, and the mean age was 60 years with a range of roughly 20 to 85. Patients were allowed to have had prior anti-PD-1, anti-PD-L1 or anti-CTLA-4 therapy, and roughly two fifths of the dose-escalation patients had been treated with checkpoint inhibitors. Partial responses occurred in three dose-escalation patients, of whom one had hepatocellular carcinoma and two had cutaneous melanoma. Peripheral TCRbeta sequencing aimed to test whether ivuxolimab altered TCR sequence diversity and caused clonal T-cell expansion. The paper describes the monotherapy dose-escalation part (N of about 57 patients) of the phase I trial of ivuxolimab.

For sequencing of the TCRbeta CDR3 region, genomic DNA was extracted from the sorted cells. TCRbeta CDR3 regions were sequenced using the immunoSEQ Assay. This immuneACCESS table, as held by TCRdb, lists in-frame sequences with V and J called but not all clones. Of the missing ones, under half trace to an unresolved V gene in checked studies; the others have no known cause. The sample table contains 60,000 to 65,000 clones; only one count was recorded for 92% of them. The biggest ten clones account for approximately 0.62% of the sample. The research as a whole found: At doses from 0.1 to 3.0 mg/kg, clonal expansion was seen in both CD4+ and CD8+ blood T cells between baseline and week 6. In the 0.1-3.0 mg/kg groups, partial responders were among the patients with the lowest normalized peripheral clonal expansion, particularly in CD8+ T cells. Which antigens the clonally expanded peripheral T cells were specific for was not determined. Low levels of normalized T-cell clonal expansion were also shown by some nonresponding patients. After ivuxolimab, expanded clones were on average more numerous among CD8+ T cells than among CD4+ T cells.

A note on this clone: No cognate antigen has been identified for it. Base quality data are lacking; no much larger clone is found one base away.

The V and J ends are trimmed by 2 bases and 4 bases, leaving 8 bases between them. Spanning cysteine to phenylalanine, the CDR3 consists of 13 amino acids. CDR3 DNA is the only sequence kept; it has 39 bases, read in frame from the first base. The germline V gene yields MNHEY for CDR1 and SVGAGI for CDR2. The trial excluded patients who had a history of autoimmune disease or were on systemic immunosuppression. In every dose cohort, peripheral blood was drawn for TCR sequencing at baseline, cycle 4 day 1, and cycle 7 day 1. Samples were obtained from an open-label, multicenter, first-in-human phase I dose-escalation trial of ivuxolimab. Adults with locally advanced or metastatic head and neck squamous cell, hepatocellular, melanoma or renal cell carcinoma were enrolled in the trial. Before TCR sequencing, CD4+ and CD8+ T cells were separately sorted from peripheral blood.

The TCR was taken from an adult with an advanced solid tumor such as melanoma, head and neck, liver or kidney cancer. Here the chain combines TRBV6-5 and TRBJ2-5; the D gene is possibly TRBD1 or TRBD2, each agreeing over 6 bases. Material: CD4+ or CD8+ T cells sorted from blood, obtained in a trial of the OX40 agonist ivuxolimab. At the DNA level, the sequence is TGTGCCAGCAGTTACGGAGGGGGAGAGACCCAGTACTTC. Its translation is CASSYGGGETQYF.